These T cell receptor beta chains were read from a single sample in a study of blood T cell repertoires in COVID-19. The protocol was immunoSEQ multiplex PCR, while the TCRdb copy is restricted to in-frame clones and leaves out a portion. The sample shows roughly 180,000 clones, around 80% of them seen only once. The sequenced sample consisted of PBMCs or T cells enriched from blood (not recorded which). The receptors come from a woman aged 60-70 years who had recovered from COVID-19. CDR3s include the opening cysteine and the closing phenylalanine or tryptophan. Fields, in order: J gene, V gene, D gene, clone size, CDR3 protein, CDR3 DNA. A D gene is named only where the DNA matches it firmly. Expanded clones get a size class; other rows say once, few or many, or leave the size out.

j_call: TRBJ2-1; v_call: TRBV20-1; d_call: NA; clone_size: NA; cdr3_aa: CSARFPLEQFF; cdr3_nt: TGCAGTGCTAGATTTCCTCTTGAGCAGTTCTTC
j_call: TRBJ1-1; v_call: TRBV5-6; d_call: TRBD1; clone_size: NA; cdr3_aa: CASSGTDRANTEAFF; cdr3_nt: TGTGCCAGCAGTGGAACGGACAGGGCGAACACTGAAGCTTTCTTT
j_call: TRBJ2-7; v_call: TRBV4-2; d_call: NA; clone_size: NA; cdr3_aa: CASSQDRGAYEQYF; cdr3_nt: TGTGCCAGCAGCCAAGACAGGGGAGCCTACGAGCAGTACTTC
j_call: TRBJ1-2; v_call: TRBV11-2; d_call: NA; clone_size: NA; cdr3_aa: CASSSHGRGHPSVFYGYTF; cdr3_nt: TGTGCCAGCAGCTCCCACGGTAGGGGACACCCATCTGTTTTCTATGGCTACACCTTC
j_call: TRBJ2-1; v_call: TRBV19; d_call: TRBD2; clone_size: NA; cdr3_aa: CASSKSSGRAVNEQFF; cdr3_nt: TGTGCCAGTAGTAAGTCTAGCGGGAGGGCCGTCAATGAGCAGTTCTTC
j_call: TRBJ2-7; v_call: TRBV30; d_call: TRBD2; clone_size: once; cdr3_aa: CAWSKRLAGGPRDEQYF; cdr3_nt: TGTGCCTGGAGTAAACGACTAGCGGGAGGGCCTCGCGACGAGCAGTACTTC
j_call: TRBJ1-2; v_call: TRBV6-1; d_call: NA; clone_size: once; cdr3_aa: CASSEGFMGSYGYTF; cdr3_nt: TGTGCCAGCAGTGAAGGCTTCATGGGGAGCTATGGCTACACCTTC
j_call: TRBJ2-3; v_call: TRBV5-1; d_call: TRBD1; clone_size: NA; cdr3_aa: CASSDPQGAGDTQYF; cdr3_nt: TGCGCCAGCAGCGACCCACAGGGGGCGGGTGATACGCAGTATTTT
j_call: TRBJ2-2; v_call: TRBV5-1; d_call: TRBD2; clone_size: NA; cdr3_aa: CASRPSGGVHTGELFF; cdr3_nt: TGCGCCAGCAGACCCTCCGGGGGGGTGCACACCGGGGAGCTGTTTTTT
j_call: TRBJ2-5; v_call: TRBV7-9; d_call: NA; clone_size: NA; cdr3_aa: CASSLGAGPETQYF; cdr3_nt: TGTGCCAGCAGCTTAGGGGCAGGGCCAGAGACCCAGTACTTC
j_call: TRBJ1-1; v_call: TRBV30; d_call: TRBD1; clone_size: NA; cdr3_aa: CAWRLQGGTEAFF; cdr3_nt: TGTGCCTGGAGGTTACAGGGGGGCACTGAAGCTTTCTTT
j_call: TRBJ1-3; v_call: TRBV18; d_call: NA; clone_size: NA; cdr3_aa: CASSPRGTDGNTIYF; cdr3_nt: TGTGCCAGCTCACCTCGCGGGACGGATGGAAACACCATATATTTT
j_call: TRBJ2-6; v_call: TRBV21-1; d_call: NA; clone_size: NA; cdr3_aa: CASSKVHRGTGANVLTF; cdr3_nt: TGTGCCAGCAGCAAAGTACACCGGGGGACCGGGGCCAACGTCCTGACTTTC
j_call: TRBJ1-1; v_call: TRBV4-1; d_call: NA; clone_size: NA; cdr3_aa: CASSQGVLSGWNTEAFF; cdr3_nt: TGCGCCAGCAGCCAAGGGGTTCTCTCGGGTTGGAACACTGAAGCTTTCTTT
j_call: TRBJ1-5; v_call: TRBV10-3; d_call: NA; clone_size: NA; cdr3_aa: CAISEQGGSNQPQHF; cdr3_nt: TGTGCCATCAGTGAGCAGGGAGGAAGCAATCAGCCCCAGCATTTT
j_call: TRBJ2-3; v_call: TRBV3-1/TRBV3-2; d_call: TRBD2; clone_size: NA; cdr3_aa: CASSQAGSGKVDTQYF; cdr3_nt: TGTGCCAGCAGCCAAGCTGGTAGCGGGAAGGTAGATACGCAGTATTTT
j_call: TRBJ2-7; v_call: TRBV18; d_call: NA; clone_size: NA; cdr3_aa: CASSNRAYEQYF; cdr3_nt: TGTGCCAGCTCGAACCGGGCCTACGAGCAGTACTTC
j_call: TRBJ1-5; v_call: TRBV4-1; d_call: TRBD1; clone_size: NA; cdr3_aa: CASSRGQFNQPQHF; cdr3_nt: TGCGCCAGCAGCAGGGGGCAGTTCAATCAGCCCCAGCATTTT
j_call: TRBJ1-2; v_call: TRBV3-1/TRBV3-2; d_call: NA; clone_size: NA; cdr3_aa: CASSPGTRNGYTF; cdr3_nt: TGTGCCAGCAGCCCTGGGACAAGGAATGGCTACACCTTC
j_call: TRBJ2-3; v_call: TRBV7-2; d_call: NA; clone_size: NA; cdr3_aa: CASSLAGGAGTDTQYF; cdr3_nt: TGTGCCAGCAGCTTAGCGGGGGGGGCCGGCACAGATACGCAGTATTTT
j_call: TRBJ2-7; v_call: TRBV11-2; d_call: NA; clone_size: NA; cdr3_aa: CASSLGSPAGEEQYF; cdr3_nt: TGTGCCAGCAGCTTGGGTTCTCCGGCAGGGGAGGAGCAGTACTTC
j_call: TRBJ1-5; v_call: TRBV5-1; d_call: NA; clone_size: NA; cdr3_aa: CASSPRGGLQPQHF; cdr3_nt: TGCGCCAGCAGTCCCCGGGGGGGGCTTCAGCCCCAGCATTTT
j_call: TRBJ2-1; v_call: TRBV3-1/TRBV3-2; d_call: TRBD1; clone_size: NA; cdr3_aa: CASSHGQGYNEQFF; cdr3_nt: TGTGCCAGCAGCCATGGACAGGGGTACAATGAGCAGTTCTTC
j_call: TRBJ2-6; v_call: TRBV5-1; d_call: NA; clone_size: NA; cdr3_aa: CASRDFSGANVLTF; cdr3_nt: TGCGCCAGCAGGGACTTCTCTGGGGCCAACGTCCTGACTTTC